The 23 T cell receptor beta chains in this list originate from one sample, sequenced in a study of blood T cell repertoires in COVID-19. Only in-frame clones appear in the TCRdb table, and some are missing; sequencing was by immunoSEQ multiplex PCR. The sample has about 200,000 clones; 85% to 90% are singletons. The material sequenced was peripheral blood. The receptors come from a man between 60 and 70 years old with acute or convalescent COVID-19.

This chain links TRBV28 with TRBJ2-2; TRBD1 matches at 8 bases. Germline CDR1 reads MDHEN; CDR2 reads SYDVKM. With 6 bases clipped from V and 2 bases from J, the junction kept 8 bases outside the gene matches. CDR3 length: 16 residues. The CDR3 DNA sequence: TGTGCCAGCAGCCGCGGCGGACAGGGTAACACCGGGGAGCTGTTTTTT. Its translation is CASSRGGQGNTGELFF.

This chain links TRBV6-2 or TRBV6-3 with TRBJ2-3; D uncertain. Germline CDR1 and CDR2: MNHEY and SVGEGT. V lost 6 bases, J lost 1 base, and 5 bases lay in between. This CDR3 contains 12 residues. The CDR3 spells CASSPGTDTQYF. For the CDR3, the DNA is TGTGCCAGCAGCCCCGGCACAGATACGCAGTATTTT.

This chain joins TRBV6-5 and TRBJ1-4, with 7 bases lining up with TRBD1. This CDR3 comprises 16 residues. Germline CDR1 is MNHEY and CDR2 is SVGAGI. V shed 4 bases and J 4 bases; nucleotides not matched to a gene: 9. The CDR3 DNA reads as TGTGCCAGCAGTTTCGGGGGGGGACAGAATAATGAAAAACTGTTTTTT. This gives the protein CASSFGGGQNNEKLFF.

The rearrangement joins TRBV19 to TRBJ1-2; 7 bases are a match to TRBD1. This CDR3 contains 15 residues. CDR1 and CDR2 (germline): LNHDA, SQIVND (reference sequence). The V and J ends lost 6 bases and 1 base, in that order; junction bases with no gene match: 8. The CDR3 loop is CASSKGTVGNYGYTF. In DNA, the CDR3 is TGTGCCAGTAGCAAAGGGACAGTGGGTAACTATGGCTACACCTTC.

V and J are TRBV19 and TRBJ1-5; the match to TRBD1 covers 10 bases. The CDR3 extends over 15 amino acids. V gave up 5 bases and J gave up 6 bases; unmatched junction bases: 7. Germline V lookup: CDR1 LNHDA, CDR2 SQIVND (reference sequence). The CDR3, as DNA: TGTGCCAGTAGTGTCGGGACAGGGGCAGGTCAGCCCCAGCATTTT. Protein sequence: CASSVGTGAGQPQHF.

V and J are TRBV3-1 (or the pseudogene TRBV3-2) and TRBJ2-5, with 9 bases aligning to TRBD2. J lost 5 bases, V lost 7 bases, and 14 bases had no gene match. Germline V gene lookup returns CDR1 LGHDT and CDR2 YNNKEL (reference sequence). The length of the CDR3 is 16 residues. The CDR3 reads CASKPRLAGLEETQYF. The CDR3 DNA sequence: TGTGCCAGCAAGCCTCGGCTAGCGGGGTTGGAGGAGACCCAGTACTTC.

The chain links TRBV28 to TRBJ2-4; D is perhaps TRBD1 (5 bases). The germline V and J ends were trimmed by 4 bases and 0 bases, with 13 bases remaining between them. The CDR3 runs to 16 residues. Per the germline V gene, CDR1 is MDHEN and CDR2 is SYDVKM. CDR3 residues: CASSSPGSLAKNIQYF. CDR3 in DNA: TGTGCCAGCAGTTCACCAGGGTCGCTAGCCAAAAACATTCAGTACTTC. The full variable domain, rest sourced from reference TRBV28 and TRBJ2-4, is DVKVTQSSRYLVKRTGEKVFLECVQDMDHENMFWYRQDPGLGLRLIYFSYDVKMKEKGDIPEGYSVSREKKERFSLILESASTNQTSMYLCASSSPGSLAKNIQYFGAGTRLSVL.

This clone was seen at least ten times. The chain uses TRBV7-2 and TRBJ2-7; TRBD2 matches at 9 bases. The J segment lost 2 bases and the V segment lost 5 bases, leaving 10 bases of the junction unmatched. The germline V gene encodes CDR1 SGHTA and CDR2 FQGNSA. The CDR3 loop spans 16 amino acids. The CDR3 sequence: CASSLSGGPKAYEQYF. For the CDR3, the DNA is TGTGCCAGCAGCCTAAGCGGGGGGCCCAAGGCCTACGAGCAGTACTTC. Together with reference TRBV7-2 and TRBJ2-7, the CDR3 gives the full variable domain: GAGVSQSPSNKVTEKGKDVELRCDPISGHTALYWYRQSLGQGLEFLIYFQGNSAPDKSGLPSDRFSAERTGGSVSTLTIQRTQQEDSAVYLCASSLSGGPKAYEQYFGPGTRLTVT.

The J gene is TRBJ2-3, the V gene TRBV5-4, with TRBD2 matching over 7 bases. The CDR3 is 16 residues long. Losses at the gene ends were 4 bases for V and 1 base for J; bases not matched to a gene: 9. Per the germline V gene, CDR1 is SGHNT and CDR2 is YYREEE (reference sequence). CDR3 residues: CASSVTQAGGTDTQYF. The CDR3 DNA reads as TGTGCCAGCAGCGTAACACAGGCGGGAGGCACAGATACGCAGTATTTT.

The J gene is TRBJ1-1, the V gene TRBV29-1; D is unclear. Germline V gene lookup returns CDR1 SQVTM and CDR2 ANQGSEA. The V gene lost 0 bases and the J gene lost 11 bases, with 13 bases spanning the gap. The CDR3 totals 12 residues. CDR3 sequence: CSVEDMGVYAFF. The CDR3 nucleotides are TGCAGCGTTGAAGATATGGGAGTGTACGCTTTCTTT.

This chain links TRBV7-2 with TRBJ1-2, with a tentative D call TRBD1 (5 bases). The ends were cut back, 1 base at V and 4 bases at J, with 13 bases in the middle. In germline, CDR1 is SGHTA, CDR2 FQGNSA. The CDR3 consists of 15 residues. In DNA, the CDR3 is TGTGCCAGCAGCTTAGAACCAGGGATCGGCTATGGCTACACCTTC. Translating gives CASSLEPGIGYGYTF.

V is TRBV4-2 and J is TRBJ2-1, with 7 nucleotides matching TRBD1. The V gene end was trimmed by 4 bases and the J gene end by 6 bases; junction bases not matched to a gene: 9. CDR1 is LGHNA, CDR2 YNFKEQ, per germline. The CDR3 sequence is 15 residues long. The chain's CDR3 is CASSPQGSWANEQFF. The CDR3 bases are TGTGCCAGCAGCCCACAGGGGAGTTGGGCCAATGAGCAGTTCTTC.

V and J are TRBV12-5 and TRBJ2-7; 7 nucleotides agree with TRBD1. J gave up 2 bases and V 1 base, and 5 bases lay outside the gene matches. This CDR3 spans 15 amino acids. Germline V gene lookup returns CDR1 LGHNT and CDR2 FRNRAP. The CDR3 nucleotides are TGTGCTAGTGGTTTGGGACAAACAGGGGCCTACGAGCAGTACTTC. Protein product: CASGLGQTGAYEQYF.

DNA of the CDR3: TGTGCCAGCAGCGGCCAGGCAGGGGTCAATCAGCCCCAGCATTTT. Protein: CASSGQAGVNQPQHF. The chain employs TRBV9 and TRBJ1-5, with TRBD1 as a possible D gene (6 bases). The V end lost 3 bases, the J end lost 3 bases, and 13 bases lay between the germline ends. Looked up from germline, CDR1 is SGDLS and CDR2 is YYNGEE. The CDR3 spans 15 residues.

The table lists this clone with a few counts. The chain uses TRBV2 and TRBJ1-5, with 9 positions matching TRBD1. Trimming took 1 base from V and 5 from J; bases not matched to a gene: 3. Germline V gene sequence: CDR1 SNHLY, CDR2 FYNNEI. The CDR3 sequence is 15 residues long. In DNA, the CDR3 is TGTGCCAGCAGTGAAGACAGGGGGCGTCATCAGCCCCAGCATTTT. Translating gives CASSEDRGRHQPQHF.

This rearrangement joins TRBV11-2 to TRBJ2-7; 8 nucleotides align to TRBD1. V trimming: 4 bases; J trimming: 4 bases; junction bases outside the gene matches: 6. Germline-derived CDR1 and CDR2 are SGHAT and FQNNGV. CDR3 size: 14 residues. The CDR3 protein is CASSSTQGAYEQYF. The CDR3 nucleotides are TGTGCCAGCAGCTCCACCCAGGGGGCGTACGAGCAGTACTTC. Full variable domain (rest looked up from reference TRBV11-2 and TRBJ2-7): EAGVAQSPRYKIIEKRQSVAFWCNPISGHATLYWYQQILGQGPKLLIQFQNNGVVDDSQLPKDRFSAERLKGVDSTLKIQPAKLEDSAVYLCASSSTQGAYEQYFGPGTRLTVT.

The rearrangement uses TRBV24-1 and TRBJ2-2, with D possibly TRBD1 on 6 matching bases. Between the trimmed V and J ends, which lost 3 bases and 1 base, there was a span of 14 bases. This CDR3 has 17 residues. Germline assignment: CDR1 KGHDR and CDR2 SFDVKD. For the CDR3, the DNA is TGTGCCACCAGTGATGCGGGTGACAGGAGGAACACCGGGGAGCTGTTTTTT. The encoded protein is CATSDAGDRRNTGELFF.

The chain is built from TRBV18 and TRBJ1-3; perhaps TRBD1 as D (6 bases). The V gene lost 5 bases and the J gene lost 4 bases, with 18 bases spanning the gap. Germline lookup yields CDR1 KGHSH and CDR2 LQKENI. There are 16 residues in the CDR3. The CDR3 loop is CASSDSGEITGNTIYF. CDR3 DNA: TGTGCCAGCTCAGATTCAGGGGAAATTACCGGAAACACCATATATTTT.

The chain joins TRBV19 to TRBJ2-3, with 9 bases aligning to TRBD2. Germline lookup yields CDR1 LNHDA and CDR2 SQIVND (reference sequence). There are 16 residues in the CDR3. V gave up 2 bases and J gave up 1 base; unmatched junction bases: 4. The CDR3 reads CASSIRASGGTDTQYF. Here the CDR3 DNA reads TGTGCCAGTAGTATACGGGCTAGCGGGGGCACAGATACGCAGTATTTT. Drawing the rest from reference TRBV19 and TRBJ2-3, the complete variable domain is DGGITQSPKYLFRKEGQNVTLSCEQNLNHDAMYWYRQDPGQGLRLIYYSQIVNDFQKGDIAEGYSVSREKKESFPLTVTSAQKNPTAFYLCASSIRASGGTDTQYFGPGTRLTVL.

The gene calls are TRBV5-4 and TRBJ1-5; a possible D gene is TRBD1 (5 bases). CDR3 size: 14 residues. Looked up from germline, CDR1 is SGHNT and CDR2 is YYREEE (reference sequence). Trimming cost V 0 bases and J 4 bases, with 8 bases left between them. The DNA of the CDR3 is TGTGCCAGCAGCTTGGCCGGGGGGAATCAGCCCCAGCATTTT. Translation: CASSLAGGNQPQHF. Full variable domain (rest looked up from reference TRBV5-4 and TRBJ1-5): ETGVTQSPTHLIKTRGQQVTLRCSSQSGHNTVSWYQQALGQGPQFIFQYYREEENGRGNFPPRFSGLQFPNYSSELNVNALELDDSALYLCASSLAGGNQPQHFGDGTRLSIL.

This clone turned up a few times. The chain links TRBV2 to TRBJ2-7; D perhaps matches TRBD1 (6 bases). This CDR3 has 14 residues. Looked up from germline, CDR1 is SNHLY and CDR2 is FYNNEI. Trimming took 6 bases from V and 3 from J, leaving 15 bases between them. The CDR3 loop is CASREVGADYEQYF. For the CDR3, the DNA is TGTGCCAGCAGGGAGGTGGGGGCCGACTACGAGCAGTACTTC.

J is TRBJ2-7 and V is TRBV28; possible D gene TRBD1, 6 bases. Per the germline V gene, CDR1 is MDHEN and CDR2 is SYDVKM. Trimming shortened V by 5 bases and J by 7 bases, and 15 bases separated the two germline ends. The CDR3 sequence is 13 residues long. The CDR3 region has the DNA TGTGCCAGCAGTCTCTCGGACAGATGGGAGCAGTACTTC. Amino acids: CASSLSDRWEQYF.

The chain employs TRBV4-2 and TRBJ1-1; D is uncertain. This CDR3 region has 14 residues. Germline V gene data show CDR1 as LGHNA and CDR2 as YNFKEQ. V dropped 0 bases and J dropped 4 bases, with 9 bases sitting between them. CDR3 sequence (DNA): TGTGCCAGCAGCCAAGATGGAGGGAGCACTGAAGCTTTCTTT. This translates into CASSQDGGSTEAFF.